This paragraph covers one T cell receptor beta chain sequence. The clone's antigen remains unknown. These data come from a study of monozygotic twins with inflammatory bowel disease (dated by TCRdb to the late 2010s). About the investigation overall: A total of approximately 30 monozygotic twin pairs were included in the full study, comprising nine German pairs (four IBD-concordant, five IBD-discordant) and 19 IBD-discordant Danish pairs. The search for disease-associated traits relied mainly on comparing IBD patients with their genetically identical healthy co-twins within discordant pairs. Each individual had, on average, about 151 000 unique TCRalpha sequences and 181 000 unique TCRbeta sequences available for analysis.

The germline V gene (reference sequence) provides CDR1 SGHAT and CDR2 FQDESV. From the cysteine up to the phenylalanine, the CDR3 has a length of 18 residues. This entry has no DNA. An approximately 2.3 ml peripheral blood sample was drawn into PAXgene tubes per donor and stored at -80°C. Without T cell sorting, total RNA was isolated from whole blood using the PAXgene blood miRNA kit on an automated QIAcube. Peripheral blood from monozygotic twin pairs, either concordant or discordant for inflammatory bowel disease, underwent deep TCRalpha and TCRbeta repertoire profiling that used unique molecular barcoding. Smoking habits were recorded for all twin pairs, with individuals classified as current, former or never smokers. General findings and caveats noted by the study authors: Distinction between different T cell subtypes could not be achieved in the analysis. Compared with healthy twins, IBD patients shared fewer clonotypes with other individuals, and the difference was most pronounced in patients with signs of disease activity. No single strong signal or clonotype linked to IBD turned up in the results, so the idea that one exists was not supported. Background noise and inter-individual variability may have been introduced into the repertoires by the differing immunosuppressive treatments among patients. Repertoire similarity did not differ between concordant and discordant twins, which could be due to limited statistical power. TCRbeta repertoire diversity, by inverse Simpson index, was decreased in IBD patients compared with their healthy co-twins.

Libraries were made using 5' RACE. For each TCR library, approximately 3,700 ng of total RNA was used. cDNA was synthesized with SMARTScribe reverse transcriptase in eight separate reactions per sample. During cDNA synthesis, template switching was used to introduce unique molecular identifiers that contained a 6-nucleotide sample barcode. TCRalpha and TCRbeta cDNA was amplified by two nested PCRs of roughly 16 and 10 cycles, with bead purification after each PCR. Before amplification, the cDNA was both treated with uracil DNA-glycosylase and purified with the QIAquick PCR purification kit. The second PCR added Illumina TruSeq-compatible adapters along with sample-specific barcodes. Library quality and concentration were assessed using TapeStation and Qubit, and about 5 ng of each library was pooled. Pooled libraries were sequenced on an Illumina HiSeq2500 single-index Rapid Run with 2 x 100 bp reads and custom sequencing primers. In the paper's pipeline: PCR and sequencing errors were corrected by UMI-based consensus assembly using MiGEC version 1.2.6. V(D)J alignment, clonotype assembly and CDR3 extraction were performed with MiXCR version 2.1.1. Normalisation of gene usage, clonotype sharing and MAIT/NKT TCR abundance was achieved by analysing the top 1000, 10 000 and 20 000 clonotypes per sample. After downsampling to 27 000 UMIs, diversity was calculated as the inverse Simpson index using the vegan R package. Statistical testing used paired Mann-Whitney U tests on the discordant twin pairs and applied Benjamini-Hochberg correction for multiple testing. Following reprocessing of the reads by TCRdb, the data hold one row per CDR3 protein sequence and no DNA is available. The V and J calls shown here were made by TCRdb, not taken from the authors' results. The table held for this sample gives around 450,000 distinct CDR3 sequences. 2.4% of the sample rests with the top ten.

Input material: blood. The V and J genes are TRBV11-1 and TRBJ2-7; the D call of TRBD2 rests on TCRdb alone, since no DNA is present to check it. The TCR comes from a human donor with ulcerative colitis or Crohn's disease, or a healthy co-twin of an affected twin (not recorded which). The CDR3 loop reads CASSLYAGPERSSYEQYF.